This is a list of T cell receptor beta chains from one sample in a study of patients and donors after allogeneic stem cell transplantation. TCRdb passed the RT-PCR reads through MiXCR, listing each CDR3 protein once. Here the sample spans 150,000 to 200,000 distinct CDR3 sequences, 24% being singletons. The sequencing input was blood, either unsorted or a sorted T cell fraction (not recorded which). Source of these receptors: a human donor who was either an allogeneic HSCT recipient or a stem cell or donor lymphocyte infusion donor (not recorded which). It is not recorded whose cells these are; they may come from a transplant donor. The CDR3 runs from the conserved cysteine through the conserved F or W. The order of the fields is V gene, CDR3 protein.

V gene: TRBV4-2; CDR3 protein: CASSQASLQGIRSYEQYF
V gene: TRBV21-1; CDR3 protein: CASSKRRRIGYTF
V gene: TRBV6-5; CDR3 protein: CASSPYSGGGDEQFF
V gene: TRBV20-1; CDR3 protein: CSARTLAVAYNEQFF
V gene: TRBV12-3/TRBV12-4; CDR3 protein: CASSLPLAGSFDAGELFF
V gene: TRBV5-1; CDR3 protein: CASSLADNEQFF
V gene: TRBV4-2; CDR3 protein: CASSQETAGSYGYTF
V gene: TRBV29-1; CDR3 protein: CSVVGWVDEQYF
V gene: TRBV30; CDR3 protein: CAWRGNTEAFF
V gene: TRBV27; CDR3 protein: CASSLGFGPARAEEYF
V gene: TRBV12-3/TRBV12-4; CDR3 protein: CASSHSLANYGYTF
V gene: TRBV10-3; CDR3 protein: CAISETGLYGYTF
V gene: TRBV15; CDR3 protein: CATKRSAGFNTGELFF
V gene: TRBV20-1; CDR3 protein: CSAQVAIPEAFF